This T cell receptor (beta chain) was captured by sequencing in a study of T cells after yellow fever vaccination (dated by TCRdb to about 2019). Concerning the study at large: Libraries from fractions with low cell numbers were prepared with the SMART-Seq v4 Ultra Low Input RNA kit. To follow T-cell clones before and after both primary and booster YFV17D yellow fever vaccination, bulk TCR alpha and beta repertoires underwent longitudinal sequencing. Two healthy male donors, one aged 18 to 30 and one aged 30 to 40 years, made up the cohort. Bulk PBMC replicates and cell subsets were isolated from blood drawn at multiple timepoints before and after both primary and secondary immunization. Overall study results and their limits: Because abundant contaminating clonotypes from the bulk population could be contained in FACS-sorted repertoires, computational filtering was required. Compared with the primary T-cell response, the secondary T-cell response was faster but weaker, reaching its peak on day 5 rather than on day 15. Only a couple of donors were included in the study, so the extent to which the findings can be generalized is limited. Most clones expanded after primary vaccination (almost 97% of CD4 and over 80% of CD8) were re-detected after the booster, suggesting that broad memory maintenance occurred. A small share of clonotypes was detected in both CD4 and CD8 compartments, with the overlap likely arising from convergent recombination.

The treatment or condition label, as the study defines it: live attenuated yellow fever vaccine strain. PBMCs were isolated from peripheral blood using a standard Ficoll-Paque protocol. Dynabeads CD4 and CD8 positive selection kits were used to isolate the CD4 and CD8 T-cell fractions. RNA was extracted with TriZol from bulk PBMCs, CD4 and CD8 fractions, and dextramer-positive and dextramer-negative fractions. In regard to this clonotype: This clone's antigen is unknown. It has no much larger one-base neighbor in the sample; base qualities were not kept.

TCR cDNA was synthesized by 5'RACE template switching, which introduced a universal primer site and unique molecular identifiers. Priming of cDNA synthesis was performed from both the TCR alpha and TCR beta constant segments. Library amplification used two PCR steps, and the second PCR step added sample barcodes and sequencing adapters. Sequencing of the libraries was done on either Illumina HiSeq 2500 (2x100 bp) or NovaSeq (2x150 bp). As for how the authors treated the data: Demultiplexing of reads and collapsing into UMI consensus sequences were performed with MIGEC, and V(D)J alignment was carried out with MiXCR. Vaccine-responding clonotypes were defined with edgeR using replicate PBMC samples, requiring FDR below 0.01 and a log2 fold change above 5 up to day 15. CD4 or CD8 identity was assigned to each bulk clonotype according to whether the clonotype was present at higher abundance in the sequenced CD4 repertoire or the sequenced CD8 repertoire. Using fastp at Q25 and MiXCR, TCRdb reprocessed the public reads and kept productive beta chains. Rows are unified per CDR3 protein, each entry keeping the most common DNA and genes. The V and J calls reflect TCRdb's pipeline rather than the authors' work. This sample is represented by about 60,000 distinct CDR3 sequences; about 6.6% of them were singletons. The ten largest make up around 38% of the sample.

Relative to germline, V is 7 bases shorter and J is 1 base shorter, with 16 bases between their ends. The CDR3, cysteine through phenylalanine, is 15 amino acids long. Of all the DNA, just the CDR3 is kept, 45 bases in frame from base 1. For CDR1 and CDR2, the germline V gene (reference sequence) lists SEHNR and FQNEAQ. Here the sequenced sample was CD8+ T cells sorted from PBMCs, taken on the day of the first yellow fever vaccination. Recombination linked TRBV7-9 to TRBJ2-5; the D gene is perhaps TRBD2, on 5 matching bases. The origin of this receptor is a man aged 18 to 30 who received the YFV17D yellow fever vaccine. The CDR3 corresponds to CASTLSAAFQETQYF. The sequence in DNA is TGTGCCAGCACCCTTAGCGCAGCGTTCCAAGAGACCCAGTACTTC.